This section outlines one T cell receptor beta chain sequence together with its context. Its specificity is not known. Treatment meaning: about 20 received Ad26.COV2.S at low or high dose, single or two shots; about 5 received placebo; per-sample allocation not given. Sample collection was performed on day 63 after the first vaccine or placebo injection. Here immunoSEQ multiplex PCR was the method, and the copy in TCRdb shows in-frame clones only, minus some. Seen here are 350,000 to 400,000 clones, approximately 90% observed once, and the top ten hold 3.5%. These data are taken from a study of Ad26.COV2.S vaccination and SARS-CoV-2 variants. Study at large: Once, or twice with 56 days between doses, Ad26.COV2.S was given intramuscularly. General study findings and limits: Substantial breadth was reported for post-vaccination spike-specific CD8+ and CD4+ T cells.

The CDR3 totals 17 residues. The V end lost 4 bases, the J end lost 5 bases, and 21 bases lay between the germline ends. CDR1 is SGHNT and CDR2 is YENEEA in the germline V gene. The chain couples TRBV11-3 to TRBJ2-1; D could derive from TRBD1 or TRBD2 (6 bases each). Sequences were derived from peripheral blood, sampled in a trial of Ad26.COV2.S vaccine versus placebo. This clonotype was sampled from a person between 18 and 65 years old who received the Ad26.COV2.S COVID-19 vaccine or a placebo. The CDR3 sequence is CASSSGRWGAPNNEQFF. CDR3 in DNA: TGTGCCAGCAGCTCGGGTCGGTGGGGGGCCCCGAACAATGAGCAGTTCTTC.